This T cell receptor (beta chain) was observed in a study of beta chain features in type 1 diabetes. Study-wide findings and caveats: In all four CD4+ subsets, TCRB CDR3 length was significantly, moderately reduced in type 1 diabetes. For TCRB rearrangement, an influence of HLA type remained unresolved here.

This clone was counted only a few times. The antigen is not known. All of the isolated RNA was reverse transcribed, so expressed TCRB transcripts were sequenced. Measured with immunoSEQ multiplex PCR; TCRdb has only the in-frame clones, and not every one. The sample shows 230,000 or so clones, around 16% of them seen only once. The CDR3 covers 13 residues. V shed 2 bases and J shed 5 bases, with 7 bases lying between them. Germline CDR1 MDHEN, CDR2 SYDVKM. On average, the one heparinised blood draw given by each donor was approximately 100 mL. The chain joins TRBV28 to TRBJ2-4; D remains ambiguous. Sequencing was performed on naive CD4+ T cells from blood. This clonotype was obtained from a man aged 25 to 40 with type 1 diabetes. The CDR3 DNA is TGTGCCAGCAGTTTACGACCAGAAAACATTCAGTACTTC. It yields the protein CASSLRPENIQYF.